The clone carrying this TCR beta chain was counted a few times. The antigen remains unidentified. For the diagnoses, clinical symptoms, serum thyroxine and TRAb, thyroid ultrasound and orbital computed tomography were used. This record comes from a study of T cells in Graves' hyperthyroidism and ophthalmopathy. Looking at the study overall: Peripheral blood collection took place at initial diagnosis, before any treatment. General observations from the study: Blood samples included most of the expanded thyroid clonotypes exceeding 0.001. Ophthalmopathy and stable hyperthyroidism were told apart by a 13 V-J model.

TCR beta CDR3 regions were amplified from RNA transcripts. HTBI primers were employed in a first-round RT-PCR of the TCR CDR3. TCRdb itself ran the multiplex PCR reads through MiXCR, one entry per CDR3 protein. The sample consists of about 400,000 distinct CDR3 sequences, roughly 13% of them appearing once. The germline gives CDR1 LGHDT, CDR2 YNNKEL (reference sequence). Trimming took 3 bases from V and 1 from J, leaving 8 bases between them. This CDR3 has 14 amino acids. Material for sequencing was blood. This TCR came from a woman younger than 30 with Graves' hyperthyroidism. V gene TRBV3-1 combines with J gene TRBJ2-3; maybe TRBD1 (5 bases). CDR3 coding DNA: TGTGCCAGCAGCCAGCTAGGGGGCACAGATACGCAGTATTTT. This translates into CASSQLGGTDTQYF.